Included here is one T cell receptor (beta chain) sequence, with context. The antigen this receptor binds is unknown. Per-base qualities were not stored, and no clone one base away is much larger. One collaborating source in Seattle enrolled patients during active infection and followed them longitudinally through the course of disease. The collaborating institutions used their own protocols to collect whole blood in K2EDTA tubes. For TCRbeta analysis, collaborators shipped samples in one of three forms: frozen whole blood, isolated PBMCs, or DNA extracted from either of those sample types. The data belong to a study of blood T cell repertoires in COVID-19 (dated by TCRdb to about 2020). As for the study more broadly: Samples from collaborators originated in the United States, Italy and Spain and spanned both the acute and convalescent phases of COVID-19. The material from the prospective study consisted of cDNA or gDNA derived from T cells, B-cell-depleted T cells, or PBMCs. The dataset comprised deeply sampled blood TCRbeta repertoires from subjects exposed to, actively infected with, or recovered from COVID-19. A freely available public database, intended as a resource for researchers studying the immune response to SARS-CoV-2, is where the repertoires were released. The samples were drawn from two sources: the first 160 participants of the ongoing ImmuneRACE study, and 1,200 or so subjects contributed by 6 global collaborators. The sample metadata nearly always contained a de-identified subject ID, COVID-19 status, age in years and sex. Where available, HLA class I and class II types were obtained from metadata supplied by the sample provider rather than from assay-based typing.

From cysteine to phenylalanine, the CDR3 is 18 amino acids long. Only the CDR3 region is kept as DNA, spanning 54 bases read in frame from base 1. The V and J ends are trimmed by 3 bases and 0 bases, leaving 18 bases between them. Looking up the germline V gene yields CDR1 KGHSH and CDR2 LQKENI. The immunoSEQ Assay, a bias-controlled multiplex PCR, was used to amplify TCRbeta CDR3 regions from genomic DNA. The original pipeline was this. The number of nucleated cells in each sample was estimated by amplification of reference gene primers within the assay. To quantify the absolute abundance of each unique TCRbeta CDR3 rearrangement, sequence reads were collapsed and filtered. For each sample, productive Simpson clonality was calculated by taking the square root of Simpson's diversity index across productive rearrangements. The source is immuneACCESS, and TCRdb retained only in-frame sequences with V and J called. Part of the clones is not carried over; for the studies checked, unresolved V genes explain less than half of this, and the remainder is unexplained. For V, J and clone size, that table is used; D and trimming come from the DNA. In this sample the table shows around 190,000 clones, 79% of which occur a single time. The ten largest clones capture approximately 6% of the sample.

The paper as a whole reports these results and caveats: The amount of clinical and demographic metadata varied by source and participant and was provided uncurated.

Sequenced: peripheral blood. This chain is built from TRBV18 and TRBJ2-4; TRBD1 is perhaps the D gene, given 5 matching bases. This receptor was identified in a woman between 40 and 50 years old with COVID-19, enrolled during active disease. At the DNA level, the sequence is TGTGCCAGCTCACCGCCAGGGATGGGGATATTAGCCAAAAACATTCAGTACTTC. It codes for CASSPPGMGILAKNIQYF.